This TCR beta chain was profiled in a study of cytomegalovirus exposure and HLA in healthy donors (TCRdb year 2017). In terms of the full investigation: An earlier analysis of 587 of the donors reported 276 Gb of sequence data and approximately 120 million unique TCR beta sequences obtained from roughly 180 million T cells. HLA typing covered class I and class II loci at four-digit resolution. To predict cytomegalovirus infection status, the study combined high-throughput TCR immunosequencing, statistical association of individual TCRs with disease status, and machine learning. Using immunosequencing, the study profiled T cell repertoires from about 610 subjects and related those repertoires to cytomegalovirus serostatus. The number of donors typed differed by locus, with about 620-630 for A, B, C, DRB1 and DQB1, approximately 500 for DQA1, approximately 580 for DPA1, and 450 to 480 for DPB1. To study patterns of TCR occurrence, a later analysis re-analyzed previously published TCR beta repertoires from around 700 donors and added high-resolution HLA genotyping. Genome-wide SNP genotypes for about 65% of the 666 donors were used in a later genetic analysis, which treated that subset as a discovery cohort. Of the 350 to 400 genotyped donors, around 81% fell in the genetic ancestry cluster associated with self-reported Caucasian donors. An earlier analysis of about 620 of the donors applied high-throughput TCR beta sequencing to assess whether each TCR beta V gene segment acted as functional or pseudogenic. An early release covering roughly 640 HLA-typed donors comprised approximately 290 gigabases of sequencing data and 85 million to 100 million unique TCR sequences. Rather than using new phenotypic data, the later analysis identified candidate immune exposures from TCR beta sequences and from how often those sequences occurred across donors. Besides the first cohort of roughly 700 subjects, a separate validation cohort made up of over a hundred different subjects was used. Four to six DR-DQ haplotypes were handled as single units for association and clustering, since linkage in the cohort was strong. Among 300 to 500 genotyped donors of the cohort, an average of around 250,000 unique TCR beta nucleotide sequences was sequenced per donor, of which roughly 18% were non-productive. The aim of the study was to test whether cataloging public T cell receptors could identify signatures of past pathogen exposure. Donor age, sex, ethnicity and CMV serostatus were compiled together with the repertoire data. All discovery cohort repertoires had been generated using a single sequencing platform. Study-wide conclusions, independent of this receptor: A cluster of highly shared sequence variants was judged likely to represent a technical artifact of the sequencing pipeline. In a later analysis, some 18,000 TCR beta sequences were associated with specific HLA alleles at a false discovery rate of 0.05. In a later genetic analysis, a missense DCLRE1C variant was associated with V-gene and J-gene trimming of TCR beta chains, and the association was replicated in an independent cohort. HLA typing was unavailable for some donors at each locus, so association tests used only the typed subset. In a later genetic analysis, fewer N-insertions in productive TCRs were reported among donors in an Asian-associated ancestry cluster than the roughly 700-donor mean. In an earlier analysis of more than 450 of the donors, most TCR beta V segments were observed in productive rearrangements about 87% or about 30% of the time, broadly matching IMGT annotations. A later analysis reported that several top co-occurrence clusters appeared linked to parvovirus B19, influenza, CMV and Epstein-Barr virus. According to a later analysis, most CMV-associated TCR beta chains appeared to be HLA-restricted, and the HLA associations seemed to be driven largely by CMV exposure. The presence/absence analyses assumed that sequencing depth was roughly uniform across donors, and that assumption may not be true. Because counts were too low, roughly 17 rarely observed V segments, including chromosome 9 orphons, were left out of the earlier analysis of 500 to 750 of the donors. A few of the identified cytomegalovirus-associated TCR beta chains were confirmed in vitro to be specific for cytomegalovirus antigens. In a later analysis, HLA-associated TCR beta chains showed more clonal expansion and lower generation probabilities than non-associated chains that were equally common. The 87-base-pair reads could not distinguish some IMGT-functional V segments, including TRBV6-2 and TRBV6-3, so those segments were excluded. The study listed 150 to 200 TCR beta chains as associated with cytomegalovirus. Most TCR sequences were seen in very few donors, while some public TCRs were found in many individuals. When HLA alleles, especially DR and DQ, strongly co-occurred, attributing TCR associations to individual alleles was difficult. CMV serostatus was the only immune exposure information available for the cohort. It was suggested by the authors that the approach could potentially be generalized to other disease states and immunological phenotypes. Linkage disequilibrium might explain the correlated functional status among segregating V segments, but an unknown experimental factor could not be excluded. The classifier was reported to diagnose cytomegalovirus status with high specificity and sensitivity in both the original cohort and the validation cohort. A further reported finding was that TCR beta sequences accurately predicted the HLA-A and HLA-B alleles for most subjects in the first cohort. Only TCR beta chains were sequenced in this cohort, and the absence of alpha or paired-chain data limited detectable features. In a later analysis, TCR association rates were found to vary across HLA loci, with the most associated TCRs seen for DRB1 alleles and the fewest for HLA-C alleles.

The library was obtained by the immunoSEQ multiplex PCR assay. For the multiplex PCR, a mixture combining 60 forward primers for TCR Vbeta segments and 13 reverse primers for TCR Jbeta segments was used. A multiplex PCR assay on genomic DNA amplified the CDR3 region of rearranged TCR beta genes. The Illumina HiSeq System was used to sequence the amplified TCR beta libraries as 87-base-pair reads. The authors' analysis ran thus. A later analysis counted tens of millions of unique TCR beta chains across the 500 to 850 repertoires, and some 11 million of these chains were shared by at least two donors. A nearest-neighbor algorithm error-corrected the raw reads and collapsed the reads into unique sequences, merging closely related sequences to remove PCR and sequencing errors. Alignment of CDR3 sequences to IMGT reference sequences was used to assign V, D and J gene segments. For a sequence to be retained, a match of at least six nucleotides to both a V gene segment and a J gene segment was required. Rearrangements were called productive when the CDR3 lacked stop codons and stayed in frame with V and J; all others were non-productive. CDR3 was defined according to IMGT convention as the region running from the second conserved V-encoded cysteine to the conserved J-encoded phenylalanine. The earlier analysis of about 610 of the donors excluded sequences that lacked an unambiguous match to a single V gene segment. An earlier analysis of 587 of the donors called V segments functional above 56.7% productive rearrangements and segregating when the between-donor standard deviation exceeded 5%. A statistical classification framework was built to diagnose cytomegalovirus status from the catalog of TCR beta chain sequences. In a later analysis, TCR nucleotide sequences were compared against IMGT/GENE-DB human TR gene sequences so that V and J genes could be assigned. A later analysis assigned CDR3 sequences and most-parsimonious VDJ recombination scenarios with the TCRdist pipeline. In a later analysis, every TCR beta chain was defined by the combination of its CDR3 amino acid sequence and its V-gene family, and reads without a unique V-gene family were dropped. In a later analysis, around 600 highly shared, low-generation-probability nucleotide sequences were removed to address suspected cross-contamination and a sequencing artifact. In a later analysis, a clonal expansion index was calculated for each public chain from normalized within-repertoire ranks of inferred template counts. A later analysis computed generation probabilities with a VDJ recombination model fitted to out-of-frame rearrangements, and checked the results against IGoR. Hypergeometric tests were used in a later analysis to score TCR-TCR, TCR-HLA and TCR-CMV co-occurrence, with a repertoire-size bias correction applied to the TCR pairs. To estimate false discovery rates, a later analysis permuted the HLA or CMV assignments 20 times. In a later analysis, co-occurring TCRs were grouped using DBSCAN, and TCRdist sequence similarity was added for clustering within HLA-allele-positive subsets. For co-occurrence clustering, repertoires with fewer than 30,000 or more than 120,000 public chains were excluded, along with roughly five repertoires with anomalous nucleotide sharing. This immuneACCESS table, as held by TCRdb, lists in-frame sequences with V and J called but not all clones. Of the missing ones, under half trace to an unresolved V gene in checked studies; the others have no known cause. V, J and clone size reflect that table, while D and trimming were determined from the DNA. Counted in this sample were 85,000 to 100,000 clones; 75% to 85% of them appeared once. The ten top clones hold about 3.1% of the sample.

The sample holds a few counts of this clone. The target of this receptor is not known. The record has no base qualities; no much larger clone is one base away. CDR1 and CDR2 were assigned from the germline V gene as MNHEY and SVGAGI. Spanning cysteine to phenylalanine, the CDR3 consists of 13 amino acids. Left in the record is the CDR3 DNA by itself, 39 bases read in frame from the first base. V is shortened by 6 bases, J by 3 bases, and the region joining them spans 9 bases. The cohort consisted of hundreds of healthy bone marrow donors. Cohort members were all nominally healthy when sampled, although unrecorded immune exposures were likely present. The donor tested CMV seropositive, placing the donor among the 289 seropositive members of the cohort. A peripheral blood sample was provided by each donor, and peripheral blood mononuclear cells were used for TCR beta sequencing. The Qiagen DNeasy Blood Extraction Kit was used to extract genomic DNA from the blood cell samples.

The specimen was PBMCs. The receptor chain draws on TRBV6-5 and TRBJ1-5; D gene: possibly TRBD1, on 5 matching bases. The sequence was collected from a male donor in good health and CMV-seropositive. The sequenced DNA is TGTGCCAGCAGACAGGAATTCAATCAGCCCCAGCATTTT. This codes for CASRQEFNQPQHF.